Below, one T cell receptor beta chain is given with its context. Study processing details: It was from reference gene primer amplification that nucleated cell counts were estimated. Sequenced by immunoSEQ multiplex PCR; TCRdb stores in-frame clones only, minus some. V, J and clone size were drawn from that table, and D and trimming were deduced from the DNA. The sample has roughly 320,000 clones; approximately 90% are singletons. The source of the sample is a study of blood T cell repertoires in COVID-19. Ages ranged from about 18 to 89 years, with residence in about 24 US areas. The sequence came from a woman aged 25 to 39 who had been exposed to COVID-19. Input material: PBMCs or T cells enriched from blood (not recorded which).

CDR3 residues: CASSWVSGENPDTQYF. The CDR3 coding sequence is TGCGCCAGCAGTTGGGTCAGCGGGGAGAATCCAGATACGCAGTATTTT. This sequence joins TRBV5-1 and TRBJ2-3, with 7 bases identical to TRBD2. Per germline, CDR1 SGHRS and CDR2 YFSETQ. This CDR3 is built from 16 residues. With 5 bases clipped from V and 4 bases from J, the junction kept 13 bases outside the gene matches.